The sequence of this T cell receptor (beta chain) was determined in a study of T-cell reconstitution after alpha-beta-depleted transplantation in children. J gave up 7 bases and V 4 bases, and 11 bases lay outside the gene matches. The CDR3 is 17 residues long. The germline CDR1 and CDR2 sequences are SGHVS and FQNEAQ. Unique molecular identifiers were incorporated into the prepared TCRbeta library. TCRdb re-analysed the PCR reads in MiXCR, keeping a single row per CDR3 protein. The table lists 400,000 to 500,000 distinct CDR3 sequences, 11% of them singletons, with over 4.5% in the top ten. This clonotype was detected only a few times.

This clonotype originated in a human donor who donated a stem cell graft to a child with acute myeloid leukemia. This rearrangement joins TRBV7-8 to TRBJ2-1; 12 nucleotides line up with TRBD2. The starting material was PBMCs from the stem cell graft donor, obtained from the stem cell graft. DNA for the CDR3: TGTGCCAGCAGCTCCCTAGCGGGAGGGGGTGCCGGGAATGAGCAGTTCTTC. This codes for CASSSLAGGGAGNEQFF.